Each of the 9 T cell receptor beta chains below was sequenced from the same sample in a study of cytomegalovirus exposure and HLA in healthy donors. PCR employed 60 Vbeta and 13 Jbeta primers. Assay: immunoSEQ multiplex PCR; the TCRdb copy retains only in-frame clones and omits some. The sample carries approximately 150,000 clones, about 80% recorded once. Sequencing was carried out using PBMCs. These receptors were obtained from a man in his forties in good health and CMV-seropositive.

This chain connects TRBV5-6 to TRBJ2-3; possibly TRBD2 for D (5 bases). The CDR3 consists of 14 residues. Per the germline V gene, CDR1 is SGHDT and CDR2 is YYEEEE. The germline V and J ends were trimmed by 0 bases and 8 bases, with 13 bases remaining between them. The CDR3 loop is CASSLDLEGGTQYF. CDR3 DNA sequence: TGTGCCAGCAGCTTGGACCTCGAGGGCGGTACGCAGTATTTT. Full variable domain (outside the CDR3, taken from reference TRBV5-6 and TRBJ2-3): DAGVTQSPTHLIKTRGQQVTLRCSPKSGHDTVSWYQQALGQGPQFIFQYYEEEERQRGNFPDRFSGHQFPNYSSELNVNALLLGDSALYLCASSLDLEGGTQYFGPGTRLTVL.

J is TRBJ2-3 and V is TRBV6-5, with 7 bases that match TRBD1. Germline CDR1 reads MNHEY; CDR2 reads SVGAGI. This CDR3 is 15 amino acids long. V shed 6 bases, J shed 6 bases, and the junction held 12 bases outside the gene matches. The CDR3 coding sequence is TGTGCCAGCAGAGGGGGCGCAGCTCCGCCGGATACGCAGTATTTT. Translated, it gives CASRGGAAPPDTQYF.

The chain combines TRBV6-6 with TRBJ1-5, with 7 bases identical to TRBD1. The trim removed 4 bases at V and 5 bases at J, leaving 8 bases unmatched. Germline CDR1 is MNHNY and CDR2 is SVGAGI (reference sequence). The length of the CDR3 is 15 residues. In DNA form, the CDR3 reads TGTGCCAGCAGTTCGCGACAGGGAGTGGATCAGCCCCAGCATTTT. It yields the protein CASSSRQGVDQPQHF.

This sequence joins TRBV30 and TRBJ1-2, with unresolved D. V lost 3 bases and J lost 8, with 10 bases in between. The CDR3 runs 11 residues. The germline gives CDR1 GTSNPN, CDR2 SVGIG (reference sequence). Here the CDR3 DNA reads TGTGCCTGGAGCGCAGGCTCGGGCTACACCTTC. Its translation is CAWSAGSGYTF. Looking up the rest from reference TRBV30 and TRBJ1-2 gives the full variable domain: SQTIHQWPATLVQPVGSPLSLECTVEGTSNPNLYWYRQAAGRGLQLLFYSVGIGQISSEVPQNLSASRPQDRQFILSSKKLLLSDSGFYLCAWSAGSGYTFGSGTRLTVV.

The chain recombines TRBV6-6 with TRBJ1-2; D is ambiguous. The CDR3 runs to 14 residues. V gave up 0 bases and J gave up 6 bases, with 11 bases separating them. Germline V lookup: CDR1 MNHNY, CDR2 SVGAGI (reference sequence). The CDR3 protein is CASSYSTSAHGYTF. CDR3 sequence (DNA): TGTGCCAGCAGTTACTCGACCAGCGCCCATGGCTACACCTTC.

The gene calls are TRBV7-9 and TRBJ2-4, with TRBD1 matching over 7 bases. Germline values: CDR1 SEHNR, CDR2 FQNEAQ (reference sequence). Germline trimming cut 5 bases from V and 6 bases from J; bases unmatched to any gene: 1. The length of the CDR3 is 12 residues. As DNA, the CDR3 is TGTGCCAGCAGCGGGGACAGAAACATTCAGTACTTC. This translates into CASSGDRNIQYF.

The chain uses TRBV28 and TRBJ2-1; a weak D match, TRBD1 (6 bases). Germline loops: CDR1 MDHEN, CDR2 SYDVKM. Trimming took off 4 bases at V and 0 bases at J, with 19 bases between the two ends. The CDR3 extends over 18 amino acids. The DNA of the CDR3 is TGTGCCAGCAGTTCACTCCCTGGGGGCTCCAGCTCCTACAATGAGCAGTTCTTC. Residues: CASSSLPGGSSSYNEQFF.

The gene calls are TRBV5-1 and TRBJ1-2; the D gene is possibly TRBD1 (6 bases). This CDR3 is 16 amino acids long. With 0 bases removed from V and 1 base from J, the gap between germline ends came to 13 bases. Per germline, CDR1 SGHRS and CDR2 YFSETQ. CDR3 in DNA: TGCGCCAGCAGCTTGGGCGGGGGCGCGAATAACTATGGCTACACCTTC. It encodes CASSLGGGANNYGYTF.

The chain is built from TRBV5-1 and TRBJ2-7; TRBD1 aligns across 7 bases. Germline V lookup: CDR1 SGHRS, CDR2 YFSETQ. V lost 4 bases, J lost 5 bases, and 6 bases stayed unmatched. The CDR3 has 13 residues. Here the CDR3 DNA reads TGCGCCAGCAGCCGTACTACAGGGGACGAGCAGTACTTC. Protein sequence: CASSRTTGDEQYF. The full variable domain, its missing parts supplied by reference TRBV5-1 and TRBJ2-7, is KAGVTQTPRYLIKTRGQQVTLSCSPISGHRSVSWYQQTPGQGLQFLFEYFSETQRNKGNFPGRFSGRQFSNSRSEMNVSTLELGDSALYLCASSRTTGDEQYFGPGTRLTVT.